Listed below are T cell receptor beta chains from one sample, sequenced in a study of cytomegalovirus exposure and HLA in healthy donors. The assay was immunoSEQ multiplex PCR, and TCRdb's table has in-frame clones only and misses some. The top ten hold approximately 20% of the sample, which has 150,000 to 160,000 clones, 75% to 90% seen once. Sequencing was done on a sample of PBMCs. These receptors originate from a man younger than 35 in good health and CMV-seropositive. CDR3s include the opening cysteine and the closing phenylalanine or tryptophan. The D gene is left open where the match is weak. The size of a clone is reported for some rows only, either as once, few or many, or as a class for expanded clones.

DNA: TGTGCTAGTGGGACAGATAGGAACACTGAAGCTTTCTTT; CDR3: CASGTDRNTEAFF; size: NA; D: NA; J: TRBJ1-1; V: TRBV12-5; length: 13
DNA: TGTGCCAGCAGCTTCCGGGACAGGGGCGGGGAGCTGTTTTTT; CDR3: CASSFRDRGGELFF; size: NA; D: TRBD1; J: TRBJ2-2; V: TRBV7-3; length: 14
DNA: TGTGCCTGGAGTGTAACAGGGATCGAGCAGTACTTC; CDR3: CAWSVTGIEQYF; size: NA; D: NA; J: TRBJ2-7; V: TRBV30; length: 12
DNA: TGTGCCAGCTCCCCCATGACAGTCGAGGGACATAGGCAGTACTTC; CDR3: CASSPMTVEGHRQYF; size: NA; D: NA; J: TRBJ2-7; V: TRBV18; length: 15
DNA: TGTGCCAGCAGTTACTCGACGGGAGGTGACACCATATATTTT; CDR3: CASSYSTGGDTIYF; size: NA; D: NA; J: TRBJ1-3; V: TRBV6-5; length: 14
DNA: TGTGCCAGCACCCCGGAGGGGGCCTTCTACGAGCAGTACTTC; CDR3: CASTPEGAFYEQYF; size: few; D: NA; J: TRBJ2-7; V: TRBV7-2; length: 14
DNA: TGCGCCAGCAGTCACAAACCACGACTAGCGGGACTAGTGTCCTACAATGAGCAGTTCTTC; CDR3: CASSHKPRLAGLVSYNEQFF; size: NA; D: TRBD2; J: TRBJ2-1; V: TRBV23-1; length: 20
DNA: TGTGCCAGCTCACCACCTTTACGGCGGACAGGGGGCTCCAATGAGCAGTTCTTC; CDR3: CASSPPLRRTGGSNEQFF; size: NA; D: TRBD1; J: TRBJ2-1; V: TRBV18; length: 18
DNA: TGCGCCAGCAGCCAAGTAGGTAGCGGGTACGAGCAGTACTTC; CDR3: CASSQVGSGYEQYF; size: NA; D: TRBD2; J: TRBJ2-7; V: TRBV4-1; length: 14
DNA: TGCGCCAGCAGCTTAGAGTTGACGGGAACTTTCTTT; CDR3: CASSLELTGTFF; size: once; D: NA; J: TRBJ1-1; V: TRBV5-1; length: 12
DNA: TGTGCCAGCACGGCTAACGGGGGGCCGACGCACCACGGGGAGACCCAGTACTTC; CDR3: CASTANGGPTHHGETQYF; size: once; D: NA; J: TRBJ2-5; V: TRBV2; length: 18
DNA: TGTGCCAGCAGTTACGAGTGGGGGCGCGAGCAGTACTTC; CDR3: CASSYEWGREQYF; size: NA; D: NA; J: TRBJ2-7; V: TRBV6-5; length: 13
DNA: TGTGCCAGCAGCTTAGTGACAGCTTTGAACACCGGGGAGCTGTTTTTT; CDR3: CASSLVTALNTGELFF; size: once; D: NA; J: TRBJ2-2; V: TRBV7-6; length: 16
DNA: TGTGCCAGCAGTCCACAGGGGGACTATGGCTACACCTTC; CDR3: CASSPQGDYGYTF; size: NA; D: TRBD1; J: TRBJ1-2; V: TRBV6-6; length: 13
DNA: TGCAGCGTTGAAACCCCCCAGGGCAGGGGTGCCGTTGAGGCAGATACGCAGTATTTT; CDR3: CSVETPQGRGAVEADTQYF; size: NA; D: NA; J: TRBJ2-3; V: TRBV29-1; length: 19
DNA: TGCGCCAGCAGCCCGACAGATACCACAGATACGCAGTATTTT; CDR3: CASSPTDTTDTQYF; size: NA; D: NA; J: TRBJ2-3; V: TRBV5-1; length: 14
DNA: TGTGCCAGCAGACCCCCGGGACTAGTTAACGAGCAGTACTTC; CDR3: CASRPPGLVNEQYF; size: NA; D: TRBD2; J: TRBJ2-7; V: TRBV6-5; length: 14
DNA: TGTGCCAGCTCTCGGGGGGCGAACACCGGGGAGCTGTTTTTT; CDR3: CASSRGANTGELFF; size: NA; D: TRBD2; J: TRBJ2-2; V: TRBV18; length: 14
DNA: TGCAGTGCTCCCGACGGGAAGACCCAGTACTTC; CDR3: CSAPDGKTQYF; size: NA; D: NA; J: TRBJ2-5; V: TRBV20-1; length: 11
DNA: TGTGCCAGCGCCCCAGCGGGGGACCAAGAGACCCAGTACTTC; CDR3: CASAPAGDQETQYF; size: once; D: TRBD2; J: TRBJ2-5; V: TRBV7-8; length: 14
DNA: TGTGCCATCAGTGAGTCGGGGCAGATGAACACTGAAGCTTTCTTT; CDR3: CAISESGQMNTEAFF; size: NA; D: NA; J: TRBJ1-1; V: TRBV10-3; length: 15
DNA: TGTGCCAGCTCCCCAGCGGGGGGAACAGATACGCAGTATTTT; CDR3: CASSPAGGTDTQYF; size: once; D: TRBD2; J: TRBJ2-3; V: TRBV9; length: 14
DNA: TGTGCCAGTACCCTCAGGGCGAGCTCTGGGGCCAACGTCCTGACTTTC; CDR3: CASTLRASSGANVLTF; size: NA; D: NA; J: TRBJ2-6; V: TRBV19; length: 16
DNA: TGTGCCAGCAGCGCCTCAGGGGGAGACACTGAAGCTTTCTTT; CDR3: CASSASGGDTEAFF; size: NA; D: TRBD1; J: TRBJ1-1; V: TRBV9; length: 14
DNA: TGTGCCAGCAGTGAAGGTCTTGTCTGGGACAGGGTAGCGATAGAGACCCAGTACTTC; CDR3: CASSEGLVWDRVAIETQYF; size: NA; D: TRBD1; J: TRBJ2-5; V: TRBV6-1; length: 19
DNA: TGTGCCAGCAGACCAAAAGCAGGGGTGAACACTGAAGCTTTCTTT; CDR3: CASRPKAGVNTEAFF; size: NA; D: NA; J: TRBJ1-1; V: TRBV25-1; length: 15
DNA: TGTGCCAGCAGCTTGAGTACAGGGAGGGACACTGAAGCTTTCTTT; CDR3: CASSLSTGRDTEAFF; size: NA; D: NA; J: TRBJ1-1; V: TRBV5-4; length: 15
DNA: TGTGCCAGCAGTGTGACAGGGGGCCAAGAGACCCAGTACTTC; CDR3: CASSVTGGQETQYF; size: NA; D: TRBD1; J: TRBJ2-5; V: TRBV2; length: 14
DNA: TGTGCCAGCAGCTTGGTTGCAGGGGAGGAGACCCAGTACTTC; CDR3: CASSLVAGEETQYF; size: NA; D: NA; J: TRBJ2-5; V: TRBV5-4; length: 14
DNA: TGCGCCAGCAGCCCCCCGACCATGACAGGTAACACCGGGGAGCTGTTTTTT; CDR3: CASSPPTMTGNTGELFF; size: NA; D: NA; J: TRBJ2-2; V: TRBV5-1; length: 17
DNA: TGTGCCTGGAGTGGACAGGGGGCGCCGAGCAATCAGCCCCAGCATTTT; CDR3: CAWSGQGAPSNQPQHF; size: NA; D: TRBD1; J: TRBJ1-5; V: TRBV30; length: 16
DNA: TGCGCCAGCAGCCCGTCTGAGTCCTATGGCTACACCTTC; CDR3: CASSPSESYGYTF; size: NA; D: NA; J: TRBJ1-2; V: TRBV4-1; length: 13
DNA: TGTGCCATCAGCCCGACTGTGAACACTGAAGCTTTCTTT; CDR3: CAISPTVNTEAFF; size: NA; D: NA; J: TRBJ1-1; V: TRBV10-3; length: 13
DNA: TGTGCCAGCAGCCCCACTAGCGGGAGTATCTACGAGCAGTACTTC; CDR3: CASSPTSGSIYEQYF; size: once; D: TRBD2; J: TRBJ2-7; V: TRBV13; length: 15
DNA: TGTGCCAGCAGTTCAACAGGGAGTTCCACTGAAGCTTTCTTT; CDR3: CASSSTGSSTEAFF; size: NA; D: NA; J: TRBJ1-1; V: TRBV27; length: 14
DNA: TGCGCCAGCAGCCCAGGGACAGACCCCCTCCACTTT; CDR3: CASSPGTDPLHF; size: few; D: TRBD1; J: TRBJ1-6; V: TRBV5-1; length: 12
DNA: TGTGCCAGCAGCCCCCGGGGGGCGCGGGGCGATGAGCAGTTCTTC; CDR3: CASSPRGARGDEQFF; size: NA; D: NA; J: TRBJ2-1; V: TRBV7-3; length: 15
DNA: TGTGCCAGCAGCTTAGGAGGTGAGCTCAACTATGGCTACACCTTC; CDR3: CASSLGGELNYGYTF; size: NA; D: NA; J: TRBJ1-2; V: TRBV7-9; length: 15
DNA: TGTGCCAGCTCACCTCAGACTAGCCTAGGTGAGCAGTTCTTC; CDR3: CASSPQTSLGEQFF; size: NA; D: TRBD2; J: TRBJ2-1; V: TRBV18; length: 14
DNA: TGTGCCAGCAGCTTAGGATGGAGCGGGGCCACGTACGAGCAGTACTTC; CDR3: CASSLGWSGATYEQYF; size: NA; D: TRBD2; J: TRBJ2-7; V: TRBV7-2; length: 16
DNA: TGTGCCAGCAGCTTGGGCGGGACGCGCAATGAGCAGTTCTTC; CDR3: CASSLGGTRNEQFF; size: once; D: NA; J: TRBJ2-1; V: TRBV7-9; length: 14
DNA: TGCAGCGCCAATACTCCGTACTCTGGAAACACCATATATTTT; CDR3: CSANTPYSGNTIYF; size: NA; D: NA; J: TRBJ1-3; V: TRBV29-1; length: 14
DNA: TGTGCCACTCGGGACAGGGGGTGGACAGATACGCAGTATTTT; CDR3: CATRDRGWTDTQYF; size: NA; D: TRBD1; J: TRBJ2-3; V: TRBV19; length: 14
DNA: TGTGCCAGCAGCGTAGATGGGGGCGGCTACACCTTC; CDR3: CASSVDGGGYTF; size: NA; D: NA; J: TRBJ1-2; V: TRBV9; length: 12
DNA: TGTGCCAGCAGTTTAGGGACAGGGTCACCCCCCATGAACACTGAAGCTTTCTTT; CDR3: CASSLGTGSPPMNTEAFF; size: NA; D: TRBD1; J: TRBJ1-1; V: TRBV28; length: 18
DNA: TGTGCCAGCAGTCCCGGGATGGGGTCAGATACGCAGTATTTT; CDR3: CASSPGMGSDTQYF; size: NA; D: NA; J: TRBJ2-3; V: TRBV6-1; length: 14
DNA: TGTGCCAGCAGCTTTCAGGACAACTCCTACGAGCAGTACTTC; CDR3: CASSFQDNSYEQYF; size: NA; D: NA; J: TRBJ2-7; V: TRBV5-6; length: 14
DNA: TGTGCCAGCACCCCTACAGGGGCGGGCACTGAAGCTTTCTTT; CDR3: CASTPTGAGTEAFF; size: NA; D: TRBD1; J: TRBJ1-1; V: TRBV6-6; length: 14
DNA: TGTGCCAGCAGTTTTCTTAGCGGGGGACCCACAGATACGCAGTATTTT; CDR3: CASSFLSGGPTDTQYF; size: NA; D: TRBD2; J: TRBJ2-3; V: TRBV6-6; length: 16
DNA: TGTGCCAGCAGCACCGCCGGGGGGGGACTCGGTGAGCAGTTCTTC; CDR3: CASSTAGGGLGEQFF; size: NA; D: TRBD2; J: TRBJ2-1; V: TRBV9; length: 15
DNA: TGTGCCAGCAGCCAAGATCCTTTAGCGGGGGGGCCACGGCCAGATACGCAGTATTTT; CDR3: CASSQDPLAGGPRPDTQYF; size: NA; D: TRBD2; J: TRBJ2-3; V: TRBV4-2; length: 19
DNA: TGTGCCAGCAGCTCCTCAGGGGGCGGTAACTATGGCTACACCTTC; CDR3: CASSSSGGGNYGYTF; size: NA; D: TRBD1; J: TRBJ1-2; V: TRBV7-8; length: 15
DNA: TGCGCCAGCAGCCAAGTCGGCGGACAGGGGGCCTACGAGCAGTACTTC; CDR3: CASSQVGGQGAYEQYF; size: NA; D: TRBD1; J: TRBJ2-7; V: TRBV4-3; length: 16
DNA: TGCGCCAGCAGCCAAGCCCTAGCGGGGAACTACGAGCAGTACTTC; CDR3: CASSQALAGNYEQYF; size: NA; D: TRBD2; J: TRBJ2-7; V: TRBV4-3; length: 15
DNA: TGTGCCAGCAGCCCGTCCCGGGACAGGGAGAAGGGGCACTATGGCTACACCTTC; CDR3: CASSPSRDREKGHYGYTF; size: NA; D: TRBD1; J: TRBJ1-2; V: TRBV7-9; length: 18
DNA: TGTGCCAGCAGCTTGTCAGGGACAGGGGATGCCGGGGAGCTGTTTTTT; CDR3: CASSLSGTGDAGELFF; size: once; D: TRBD1; J: TRBJ2-2; V: TRBV7-9; length: 16
DNA: TGTGCCAGCAGCTACGGTACAGGGGCATCCGAGCAGTACTTC; CDR3: CASSYGTGASEQYF; size: NA; D: TRBD1; J: TRBJ2-7; V: TRBV7-6; length: 14
DNA: TGTGCCAGCAGCCCCGCCGGGTCGGACAGAACCTACGAGCAGTACTTC; CDR3: CASSPAGSDRTYEQYF; size: NA; D: NA; J: TRBJ2-7; V: TRBV7-9; length: 16